Below, 21 T cell receptor beta chains from the same sample are listed, as sequenced in a study of cytomegalovirus exposure and HLA in healthy donors. The table came from immunoSEQ multiplex PCR; TCRdb's copy has only in-frame clones and leaves some out. Here the sample spans under 150,000 clones, approximately 86% being singletons. Sequencing was performed on PBMCs. These receptors were collected from a young man in good health and CMV-seropositive.

V gene TRBV9 combines with J gene TRBJ2-2; 7 positions match TRBD1. V trimming: 0 bases; J trimming: 6 bases; junction bases outside the gene matches: 8. From germline, CDR1 is SGDLS and CDR2 YYNGEE. The CDR3 is 16 amino acids. The CDR3 coding sequence is TGTGCCAGCAGCGTAGCTTTGACAGGGTTAGCCGGGGAGCTGTTTTTT. It translates to CASSVALTGLAGELFF.

This clone was seen more than once but under ten times. V is TRBV28 and J is TRBJ1-5; weak D call: TRBD1 (6 bases). V lost 0 bases and J lost 2, with 8 bases in between. The germline CDR1 and CDR2 sequences are MDHEN and SYDVKM. The CDR3 extends over 15 amino acids. The CDR3 DNA reads as TGTGCCAGCAGTTTATGGGGGGCCGGCAATCAGCCCCAGCATTTT. This codes for CASSLWGAGNQPQHF.

The chain is built from TRBV4-1 and TRBJ2-5; no firm D call. Per the germline V gene, CDR1 is MGHRA and CDR2 is YSYEKL. There are 15 residues in the CDR3. V was shortened by 0 bases and J by 5 bases, with 13 bases between the two germline ends. The CDR3 here is CASSQEERLIETQYF. CDR3 DNA: TGCGCCAGCAGCCAAGAAGAGAGGCTAATCGAGACCCAGTACTTC.

The V call is TRBV7-6, the J call TRBJ2-1; D is perhaps TRBD2 (7 bases). V was trimmed by 1 base and J by 7 bases, leaving 17 bases between them. CDR1 and CDR2 from the germline V gene are SGHVS and FNYEAQ. The CDR3 covers 16 residues. CDR3 DNA sequence: TGTGCCAGCAGCTTAGAGGGGGAGGGCCTAAGGAATGAGCAGTTCTTC. It codes for CASSLEGEGLRNEQFF.

The chain couples TRBV6-1 to TRBJ2-7; the match to TRBD1 covers 9 bases. Germline V gene lookup returns CDR1 MNHNS and CDR2 SASEGT. The CDR3 consists of 13 residues. J gave up 2 bases and V 5 bases, and 1 base lay outside the gene matches. The CDR3 is CASSRTGAYEQYF. In DNA, the CDR3 is TGTGCCAGCAGTCGGACAGGGGCCTACGAGCAGTACTTC.

V and J are TRBV10-1 and TRBJ2-1, with TRBD2 matching over 7 bases. Germline V gene sequence: CDR1 WNHNN, CDR2 SYGVQD (reference sequence). V trimming: 5 bases; J trimming: 0 bases; junction bases outside the gene matches: 4. The CDR3 length is 15 residues. The CDR3 reads CASSSGMSSYNEQFF. The CDR3 bases are TGCGCCAGCAGTAGCGGGATGAGCTCCTACAATGAGCAGTTCTTC.

The V call is TRBV11-2, the J call TRBJ2-2; 9 bases are a match to TRBD2. With 5 bases clipped from V and 6 bases from J, the junction kept 4 bases outside the gene matches. Germline CDR1 SGHAT, CDR2 FQNNGV. The CDR3 is made up of 14 amino acids. CDR3 in amino acids: CASSPGTSSGELFF. CDR3 sequence (DNA): TGTGCCAGCAGCCCAGGGACTAGCTCCGGGGAGCTGTTTTTT.

The table lists this clone with a count of one. This chain connects TRBV7-9 to TRBJ1-4; D ambiguous. Looked up from germline, CDR1 is SEHNR and CDR2 is FQNEAQ (reference sequence). Trimming took 4 bases from V and 7 from J, leaving 10 bases between them. The CDR3 is 13 residues long. CDR3 loop: CASSSTRAEKLFF. CDR3 in DNA: TGTGCCAGCAGCTCCACGCGCGCTGAAAAACTGTTTTTT.

The rearrangement uses TRBV5-1 and TRBJ1-5; the D gene is possibly TRBD1 (6 bases). Per the germline V gene, CDR1 is SGHRS and CDR2 is YFSETQ. The V and J ends lost 4 bases and 5 bases respectively, with 13 bases between them. The CDR3 extends over 14 amino acids. The DNA of the CDR3 is TGCGCCAGCAGCACAGGACAGAGCGATCAGCCCCAGCATTTT. Residues: CASSTGQSDQPQHF.

V and J are TRBV5-6 and TRBJ1-5; weak D call: TRBD1 (5 bases). The CDR3 is 15 amino acids. Trimming left V 4 bases short and J 7 bases short, with 18 bases between. Germline V gene sequence: CDR1 SGHDT, CDR2 YYEEEE. CDR3 loop: CASSVAQQAGQPQHF. CDR3 DNA sequence: TGTGCCAGCAGCGTTGCCCAACAGGCCGGGCAGCCCCAGCATTTT.

The V and J genes are TRBV7-2 and TRBJ2-7; 10 bases line up with TRBD2. CDR3 length: 15 amino acids. The germline V gene has CDR1 SGHTA and CDR2 FQGNSA. V gave up 2 bases and J gave up 3 bases; unmatched junction bases: 4. The CDR3 reads CASSLSSGSFYEQYF. The DNA of the CDR3 is TGTGCCAGCAGCTTATCTAGCGGGAGTTTCTACGAGCAGTACTTC.

The chain combines TRBV11-2 with TRBJ1-2; 7 nucleotides align to TRBD1. J gave up 0 bases and V 6 bases, and 7 bases lay outside the gene matches. The CDR3 loop spans 15 amino acids. CDR1 and CDR2 (germline): SGHAT, FQNNGV. The CDR3 DNA sequence: TGTGCCAGCAGACGGACAGGAGAAACTAACTATGGCTACACCTTC. Residues: CASRRTGETNYGYTF.

The chain uses TRBV9 and TRBJ2-1; D possibly corresponds to TRBD2 (6 bases). This CDR3 contains 14 residues. V was cut by 3 bases and J by 0 bases, with 7 bases left in between. CDR1 is SGDLS, CDR2 YYNGEE, per germline. The DNA of the CDR3 is TGTGCCAGCAGCGCGGGGGACTCCTACAATGAGCAGTTCTTC. Its protein is CASSAGDSYNEQFF.

The genes are TRBV7-9 and TRBJ2-7, with D maybe TRBD2 (5 bases). Trimming stripped 3 bases from V and 0 bases from J, with 12 bases between. The CDR3 covers 15 residues. Germline V gene sequence: CDR1 SEHNR, CDR2 FQNEAQ (reference sequence). The CDR3 nucleotides are TGTGCCAGCAGCTTTGGAGGAGCTCGCTCCTACGAGCAGTACTTC. Its translation is CASSFGGARSYEQYF.

The chain employs TRBV5-1 and TRBJ2-1; the match to TRBD1 covers 7 bases. V shed 3 bases, J shed 5 bases, and the junction held 8 bases outside the gene matches. From germline, CDR1 is SGHRS and CDR2 YFSETQ. The CDR3 runs 15 residues. CDR3 in amino acids: CASSSPGRGHNEQFF. The CDR3 DNA follows: TGCGCCAGCAGCTCCCCGGGTAGGGGGCACAATGAGCAGTTCTTC.

The J gene is TRBJ2-5, the V gene TRBV5-4; possible D gene TRBD2, 7 bases. Germline lookup yields CDR1 SGHNT and CDR2 YYREEE (reference sequence). The CDR3 runs 14 residues. V gave up 1 base and J gave up 4 bases, with 11 bases separating them. CDR3 nucleotide sequence: TGTGCCAGCAGCTTGTGGGGGGGCCGAGAGACCCAGTACTTC. Amino acids: CASSLWGGRETQYF.

This chain links TRBV2 with TRBJ2-5; TRBD1 aligns across 7 bases. V lost 8 bases to trimming and J lost 3 bases; unmatched junction nucleotides: 6. The length of the CDR3 is 13 residues. Looked up from germline, CDR1 is SNHLY and CDR2 is FYNNEI. This CDR3 is CASVRDRKETQYF. The CDR3 DNA reads as TGTGCCAGCGTCCGGGACAGAAAAGAGACCCAGTACTTC.

V usage is TRBV5-1 and J usage is TRBJ2-1; D call uncertain. The V end lost 0 bases, the J end lost 2 bases, and 12 bases lay between the germline ends. The CDR3 is 16 residues long. In germline, CDR1 is SGHRS, CDR2 YFSETQ. The CDR3: CASSLGARSTYNEQFF. CDR3 bases: TGCGCCAGCAGCTTGGGGGCCCGAAGCACCTACAATGAGCAGTTCTTC.

The chain combines TRBV4-1 with TRBJ1-2; no clear D gene. V was clipped by 1 base and J by 4 bases, with 13 bases between them. Germline-derived CDR1 and CDR2 are MGHRA and YSYEKL. The CDR3 sequence is 15 residues long. The CDR3 DNA is TGCGCCAGCAGCCAAGCACCCTCACAGCTCTATGGCTACACCTTC. It specifies CASSQAPSQLYGYTF.

The CDR3 coding sequence is TGTGCCAGCAGGGACCGGGGGGGCCTCTGGAATACGCAGTATTTT. It specifies CASRDRGGLWNTQYF. V is TRBV27 and J is TRBJ2-3, with 8 bases identical to TRBD2. The J segment lost 7 bases and the V segment lost 6 bases, leaving 12 bases of the junction unmatched. CDR1 and CDR2 (germline): MNHEY, SMNVEV (reference sequence). The CDR3 has 15 residues.

CDR3 nucleotides: TGTGCCAGCGCCGGGGGACAGACCGCGCGTAACTATGGCTACACCTTC. Protein product: CASAGGQTARNYGYTF. The chain uses TRBV5-8 and TRBJ1-2; 7 bases are a match to TRBD1. The trim removed 7 bases at V and 1 base at J, leaving 13 bases unmatched. This CDR3 has 16 residues. The germline V gene has CDR1 SGHTS and CDR2 YDEGEE.